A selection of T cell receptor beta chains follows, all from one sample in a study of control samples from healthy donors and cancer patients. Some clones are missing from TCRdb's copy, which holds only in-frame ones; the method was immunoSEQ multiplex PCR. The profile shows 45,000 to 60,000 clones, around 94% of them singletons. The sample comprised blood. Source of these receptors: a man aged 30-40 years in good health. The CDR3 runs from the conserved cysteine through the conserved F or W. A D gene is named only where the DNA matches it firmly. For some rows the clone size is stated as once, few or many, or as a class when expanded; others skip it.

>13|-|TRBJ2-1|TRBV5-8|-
CASSSRTANEQFF
TGTGCCAGCAGCTCCCGGACGGCCAATGAGCAGTTCTTC
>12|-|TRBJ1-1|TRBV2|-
CATPSEDTEAFF
TGTGCCACCCCAAGTGAGGACACTGAAGCTTTCTTT
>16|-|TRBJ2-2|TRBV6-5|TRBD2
CASSYVAGSDTGELFF
TGTGCCAGCAGTTACGTAGCGGGGTCGGACACCGGGGAGCTGTTTTTT
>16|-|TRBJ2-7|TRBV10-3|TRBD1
CAISDPNRGVSYEQYF
TGTGCCATCAGTGACCCAAACAGGGGAGTTTCCTACGAGCAGTACTTC
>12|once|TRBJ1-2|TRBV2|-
CASSVGDGGYTF
TGTGCCAGCAGTGTAGGAGACGGGGGCTACACCTTC
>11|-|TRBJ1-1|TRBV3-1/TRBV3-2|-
CASSQDSEAFF
TGTGCCAGCAGCCAGGACAGTGAAGCTTTCTTT
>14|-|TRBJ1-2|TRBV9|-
CASSDPRTNYGYTF
TGTGCCAGCAGCGACCCCAGGACTAACTATGGCTACACCTTC
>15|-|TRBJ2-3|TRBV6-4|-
CASSEQGLGTDTQYF
TGTGCCAGCAGTGAGCAAGGTTTGGGCACAGATACGCAGTATTTT
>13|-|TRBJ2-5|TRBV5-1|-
CASSQSEEETQYF
TGCGCCAGCAGCCAATCGGAAGAAGAGACCCAGTACTTC
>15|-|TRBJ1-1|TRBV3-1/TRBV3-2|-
CASSQGPHRYTEAFF
TGTGCCAGCAGCCAAGGCCCCCATCGTTACACTGAAGCTTTCTTT
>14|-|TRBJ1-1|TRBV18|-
CASSPQTGTSEAFF
TGTGCCAGCTCACCGCAGACAGGAACGTCCGAAGCTTTCTTT
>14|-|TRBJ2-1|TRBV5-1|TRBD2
CASSLGTSGDEQFF
TGCGCCAGCAGCTTAGGGACTAGCGGCGATGAGCAGTTCTTC
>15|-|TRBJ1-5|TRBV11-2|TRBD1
CASSLGQGVVQPQHF
TGTGCCAGCAGCTTAGGTCAGGGGGTGGTTCAGCCCCAGCATTTT